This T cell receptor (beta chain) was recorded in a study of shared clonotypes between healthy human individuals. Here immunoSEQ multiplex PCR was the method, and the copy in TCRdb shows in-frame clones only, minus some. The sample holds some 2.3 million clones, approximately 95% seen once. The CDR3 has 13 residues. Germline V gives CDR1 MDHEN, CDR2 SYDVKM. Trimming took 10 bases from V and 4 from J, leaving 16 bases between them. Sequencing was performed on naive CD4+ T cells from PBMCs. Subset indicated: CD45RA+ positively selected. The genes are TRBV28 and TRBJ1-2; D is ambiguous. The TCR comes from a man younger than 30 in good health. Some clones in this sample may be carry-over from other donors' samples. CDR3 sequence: CAIPGSGFYGYTF. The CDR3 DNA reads TGTGCCATCCCGGGAAGCGGATTCTATGGCTACACCTTC.